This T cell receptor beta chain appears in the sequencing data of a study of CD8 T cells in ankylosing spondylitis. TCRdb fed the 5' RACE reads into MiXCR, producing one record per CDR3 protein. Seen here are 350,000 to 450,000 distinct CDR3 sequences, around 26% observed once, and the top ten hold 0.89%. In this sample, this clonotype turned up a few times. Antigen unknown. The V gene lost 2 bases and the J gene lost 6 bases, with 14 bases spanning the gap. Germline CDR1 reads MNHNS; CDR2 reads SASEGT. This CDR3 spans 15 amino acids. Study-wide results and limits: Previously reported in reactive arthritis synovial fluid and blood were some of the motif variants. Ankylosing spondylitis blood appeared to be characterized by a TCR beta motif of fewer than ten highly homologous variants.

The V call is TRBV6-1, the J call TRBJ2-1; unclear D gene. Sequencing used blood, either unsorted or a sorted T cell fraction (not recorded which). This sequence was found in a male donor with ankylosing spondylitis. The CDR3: CASSETWYKSNEQFF. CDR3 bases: TGTGCCAGCAGTGAAACGTGGTATAAAAGCAATGAGCAGTTCTTC.